This T cell receptor beta chain was captured by sequencing in a study of spatial heterogeneity in lung cancer. Study-level background: Combinations of a unique TCR and a UMI were tallied in raw reads, and on average each appeared more than ten times. General study points: Compared with follow-up, resection was when ubiquitous expanded tumor TCRs appeared in blood more.

This clonotype has a handful of counts. Its antigen is unknown. The time point here: sample taken at primary tumor resection. Sequencing covered unsorted whole RNA taken from tumor, nontumor lung or frozen PBMC. Every cDNA TCR molecule received its own unique molecular identifier. Via MiXCR, TCRdb re-called the 5' RACE reads, giving one row per CDR3 protein. Of 60,000 to 90,000 distinct CDR3 sequences listed, approximately 12% were seen once; the top ten hold 7.2%. The germline CDR1 and CDR2 sequences are SEHNR and FQNEAQ (reference sequence). The CDR3 runs 15 residues. The ends were cut back, 4 bases at V and 0 bases at J, with 10 bases in the middle.

The chain recombines TRBV7-9 with TRBJ1-5, with a weak D call TRBD1 (6 bases). Sequenced material: PBMCs, taken at surgery. The receptor comes from a male donor with early-stage non-small cell lung cancer. The CDR3 DNA is TGTGCCAGCAGCTCCAACAGGGATAGCAATCAGCCCCAGCATTTT. Its translation: CASSSNRDSNQPQHF. The full variable domain, completed using reference TRBV7-9 and TRBJ1-5, is DTGVSQNPRHKITKRGQNVTFRCDPISEHNRLYWYRQTLGQGPEFLTYFQNEAQLEKSRLLSDRFSAERPKGSFSTLEIQRTEQGDSAMYLCASSSNRDSNQPQHFGDGTRLSIL.